Included here is one T cell receptor beta chain sequence, with context. The antigen is undetermined. This specimen comes from a study of CD8 T cells in ankylosing spondylitis. TCRdb ran MiXCR on the 5' RACE reads and lists one entry per CDR3 protein. In the table there are around 480,000 distinct CDR3 sequences, roughly 18% of which are singletons. This CDR3 spans 17 amino acids. The V end was cut by 6 bases, the J end by 0 bases, with 15 bases between. The germline V gene has CDR1 MNHEY and CDR2 SMNVEV (reference sequence). Whole-study findings and limits: Within ankylosing spondylitis blood, a TCR beta motif made up of eight or nine highly homologous variants appeared to be characteristic.

The clonotype originates from a male donor with ankylosing spondylitis. The specimen sequenced was blood, either unsorted or a sorted T cell fraction (not recorded which). V usage is TRBV27 and J usage is TRBJ2-6; maybe TRBD1 (5 bases). The CDR3 nucleotides are TGTGCCAGCAGAAGACAGACCCCAAGCTCTGGGGCCAACGTCCTGACTTTC. Its translation is CASRRQTPSSGANVLTF.